This note documents a single T cell receptor beta chain sequence. The entry originates in a study of shared T cell receptors in the human thymus. The assay was immunoSEQ multiplex PCR, and TCRdb's table has in-frame clones only and misses some. The sample holds hundreds of thousands of clones; around 78% are singletons and the top ten take around 0.013%. Losses at the gene ends were 6 bases for V and 5 bases for J; bases not matched to a gene: 4. The CDR3 runs to 15 residues. CDR1 is WSHSY, CDR2 SAAADI, per germline. These same records also appear under a second study, on human thymus T cells. As that report states: Healthy Finnish infants having corrective surgery for congenital heart defects served as donors. Thymic material originated from resections removed in the course of corrective heart surgery. Gene usage (both V and J) appeared biased in thymic and blood repertoires. Highly overlapping thymic repertoires among unrelated individuals were reported in related research.

This clonotype was sampled from a boy under two years old with a congenital heart defect. Sequences were obtained from thymocytes. J is TRBJ2-1 and V is TRBV10-2; 13 positions agree with TRBD2. CDR3 in DNA: TGCGCCAGCAGGCAACTAGCGGGAGGGAACAATGAGCAGTTCTTC. Translated, it gives CASRQLAGGNNEQFF.